This entry lists 24 T cell receptor beta chains sequenced from one sample in a study of cytomegalovirus exposure and HLA in healthy donors. In the PCR, 60 Vbeta and 13 Jbeta primers were used. Only in-frame clones appear in the TCRdb table, and some are missing; sequencing was by immunoSEQ multiplex PCR. The data show approximately 100,000 clones, approximately 72% seen once. The sample taken for sequencing was PBMCs. These receptors came from a woman in her forties or fifties in good health and CMV-seronegative.

The chain recombines TRBV4-2 with TRBJ2-6; 7 nucleotides align to TRBD1. This CDR3 is built from 23 residues. CDR1 and CDR2 (germline): LGHNA, YNFKEQ. V lost 1 base and J lost 0; bases outside the gene matches: 21. The CDR3 spells CASSQVWRYRGPGVYSGANVLTF. The CDR3 region has the DNA TGTGCCAGCAGCCAAGTTTGGCGGTACAGGGGCCCAGGGGTCTACTCTGGGGCCAACGTCCTGACTTTC.

This chain links TRBV5-1 with TRBJ2-1; D is possibly TRBD2 (6 bases). Germline V gene data show CDR1 as SGHRS and CDR2 as YFSETQ. V was pared by 0 bases and J by 1 base, with 11 bases between. This CDR3 is 16 amino acids long. CDR3 DNA: TGCGCCAGCAGCTTGGTACTAGCCAGATCCTACAATGAGCAGTTCTTC. It specifies CASSLVLARSYNEQFF.

The rearrangement uses TRBV9 and TRBJ1-3; unclear D gene. This CDR3 is built from 14 residues. Germline lookup yields CDR1 SGDLS and CDR2 YYNGEE. V lost 1 base, J lost 0 bases, and 5 bases lay in between. The DNA for the CDR3 is TGTGCCAGCAGCGTACTAAACTCTGGAAACACCATATATTTT. Its protein is CASSVLNSGNTIYF.

This clone has a single count. CDR3 sequence reads: CASSDEGHTMRKYNEQFF. CDR3 DNA sequence: TGCGCCAGCAGTGACGAAGGACATACTATGAGGAAATACAATGAGCAGTTCTTC. The rearrangement uses TRBV10-1 and TRBJ2-1; a possible D gene is TRBD1 (5 bases). Trimming stripped 3 bases from V and 4 bases from J, with 22 bases between. This CDR3 has 18 amino acids. Germline CDR1 reads WNHNN; CDR2 reads SYGVQD (reference sequence).

The table lists this clone with a count of one. V is TRBV29-1 and J is TRBJ1-2, with TRBD1 matching over 10 bases. Unmatched junction bases numbered 8, after V lost 2 bases and J lost 8 bases. This CDR3 is built from 14 residues. The germline V gene encodes CDR1 SQVTM and CDR2 ANQGSEA. For the CDR3, the DNA is TGCAGCGTTGAAAACCAAGGGACAGGGGTAGGCTACACCTTC. It yields the protein CSVENQGTGVGYTF.

This chain links TRBV7-2 with TRBJ2-2; no clear D. There are 11 residues in the CDR3. Per the germline V gene, CDR1 is SGHTA and CDR2 is FQGNSA. V was clipped by 5 bases and J by 9 bases, with 7 bases between them. The CDR3 reads CASSPLRELFF. The DNA of the CDR3 is TGTGCCAGCAGCCCCCTTCGGGAGCTGTTTTTT. Based on the CDR3 plus reference TRBV7-2 and TRBJ2-2, the full variable domain is GAGVSQSPSNKVTEKGKDVELRCDPISGHTALYWYRQSLGQGLEFLIYFQGNSAPDKSGLPSDRFSAERTGGSVSTLTIQRTQQEDSAVYLCASSPLRELFFGEGSRLTVL.

The CDR3 reads CASSPQTGDQPQHF. Here the CDR3 DNA reads TGCGCCAGCAGCCCCCAGACAGGGGACCAGCCCCAGCATTTT. The rearrangement uses TRBV5-1 and TRBJ1-5, with 8 bases that match TRBD1. CDR1 SGHRS and CDR2 YFSETQ come from the germline V gene. This CDR3 contains 14 residues. V gave up 4 bases and J gave up 7 bases; unmatched junction bases: 7.

The V gene is TRBV19, the J gene TRBJ2-7, with 10 bases aligning to TRBD1. The germline V gene encodes CDR1 LNHDA and CDR2 SQIVND (reference sequence). V dropped 5 bases and J dropped 5; count of bases not matched to a gene: 6. The CDR3 spans 14 residues. The CDR3 region has the DNA TGTGCCAGTAGTTCTAGACAGGGGGCACACGAGCAGTACTTC. Residues: CASSSRQGAHEQYF.

This sequence joins TRBV5-1 and TRBJ2-7, with TRBD1 matching over 12 bases. V trimming: 3 bases; J trimming: 0 bases; junction bases outside the gene matches: 4. The CDR3 length is 16 residues. CDR1 and CDR2 (germline): SGHRS, YFSETQ. Here the CDR3 reads CASSSGQGALSYEQYF. The DNA for the CDR3 is TGCGCCAGCAGCTCGGGACAGGGGGCCCTCTCCTACGAGCAGTACTTC.

The sample holds one count of this clone. The chain links TRBV9 to TRBJ1-1; TRBD1 is a possible D gene (5 bases). Germline V gene data show CDR1 as SGDLS and CDR2 as YYNGEE. V lost 2 bases and J lost 1, with 9 bases in between. The CDR3 totals 14 residues. CDR3 loop: CASSVGLTNTEAFF. The CDR3 DNA reads as TGTGCCAGCAGCGTGGGACTGACGAACACTGAAGCTTTCTTT. Combining the CDR3 with reference TRBV9 and TRBJ1-1 gives the whole variable domain DSGVTQTPKHLITATGQRVTLRCSPRSGDLSVYWYQQSLDQGLQFLIQYYNGEERAKGNILERFSAQQFPDLHSELNLSSLELGDSALYFCASSVGLTNTEAFFGQGTRLTVV.

This clone was counted a few times. The chain has TRBV6-5 and TRBJ2-5; maybe TRBD1 (6 bases). The last part of the DNA fits TRBJ2-7 better; the J call may be wrong. From germline, CDR1 is MNHEY and CDR2 SVGAGI. The CDR3 totals 14 residues. The CDR3 bases are TGTGCCAGCAGTTACTTTAGGGGGTCCTACGAGCAGTACTTC. Translated, it gives CASSYFRGSYEQYF.

This clone was observed a handful of times. The V and J genes are TRBV2 and TRBJ2-7; 7 bases map to TRBD1. This CDR3 region has 13 residues. The ends lost 8 bases at V and 5 bases at J; junction bases unmatched: 9. Per the germline V gene, CDR1 is SNHLY and CDR2 is FYNNEI. The CDR3 region has the DNA TGTGCCAGCGGTAGACAGGGAATCGACGAGCAGTACTTC. This sequence encodes CASGRQGIDEQYF.

This clone was counted only a few times. The V and J genes are TRBV7-9 and TRBJ2-7; TRBD1 is a possible D gene (5 bases). Trimming took off 4 bases at V and 9 bases at J, with 22 bases between the two ends. CDR1 is SEHNR, CDR2 FQNEAQ, per germline (reference sequence). CDR3 length: 15 amino acids. The DNA of the CDR3 is TGTGCCAGCAGCTCGTGGATGCTAGGAGATAGGGGGCAGTACTTC. The encoded protein is CASSSWMLGDRGQYF.

This clone turned up a few times. Other nucleotide sequences from this sample produce the same CDR3. The V call is TRBV11-2, the J call TRBJ2-3; D unclear. The CDR3 covers 12 residues. Trimming removed 9 bases from V and 0 bases from J, with 7 bases in between. Looked up from germline, CDR1 is SGHAT and CDR2 is FQNNGV. The CDR3 DNA sequence: TGTGCCAGTACTCCGAGCACAGATACGCAGTATTTT. This gives the protein CASTPSTDTQYF.

The V gene is TRBV10-2, the J gene TRBJ1-1, with 8 bases matching TRBD1. There are 14 residues in the CDR3. The germline CDR1 and CDR2 sequences are WSHSY and SAAADI. The V gene end was trimmed by 7 bases and the J gene end by 1 base; junction bases not matched to a gene: 5. CDR3 bases: TGCGCCAGCACTCCAGACAGGGGGAACACTGAAGCTTTCTTT. Translated, it gives CASTPDRGNTEAFF.

The V and J genes are TRBV9 and TRBJ2-1, with 11 bases that match TRBD2. V gave up 3 bases and J gave up 5 bases; unmatched junction bases: 7. This CDR3 contains 16 residues. Germline values: CDR1 SGDLS, CDR2 YYNGEE. DNA of the CDR3: TGTGCCAGCAGCGAAGTACCGGGACTAGCGGACAATGAGCAGTTCTTC. This codes for CASSEVPGLADNEQFF.

The J gene is TRBJ2-1, the V gene TRBV7-6; 10 bases are shared with TRBD2. From germline, CDR1 is SGHVS and CDR2 FNYEAQ. The trim removed 4 bases at V and 0 bases at J, leaving 6 bases unmatched. The CDR3 contains 17 residues. The CDR3 loop is CASSYSGGLSSYNEQFF. The DNA for the CDR3 is TGTGCCAGCAGCTATAGCGGGGGGTTAAGCTCCTACAATGAGCAGTTCTTC.

This clone has more than one count but fewer than ten. This chain uses TRBV18 with TRBJ2-3; TRBD2 aligns across 8 bases. Germline V gene data show CDR1 as KGHSH and CDR2 as LQKENI. The CDR3 spans 18 residues. Unmatched junction bases numbered 12, after V lost 3 bases and J lost 1 base. The CDR3 spells CASSPLSLAGGRTDTQYF. CDR3 nucleotides: TGTGCCAGCTCACCTTTAAGTCTGGCGGGGGGCCGCACAGATACGCAGTATTTT.

The CDR3 sequence is CASSPSGQSYEQYF. The CDR3 bases are TGTGCCAGCTCACCATCGGGACAGAGCTACGAGCAGTACTTC. V gene TRBV18 combines with J gene TRBJ2-7; 7 positions agree with TRBD1. Germline CDR1 is KGHSH and CDR2 is LQKENI. Unmatched junction bases numbered 4, after V lost 2 bases and J lost 3 bases. The CDR3 has 14 residues.

The genes are TRBV5-1 and TRBJ2-1; TRBD2 is a possible D gene (5 bases). The CDR3 has 13 residues. Trimming removed 6 bases at V and 5 bases at J, with 12 bases between. Germline lookup yields CDR1 SGHRS and CDR2 YFSETQ. CDR3 sequence reads: CASTRTGDNEQFF. CDR3 DNA sequence: TGCGCCAGCACCAGGACTGGCGACAATGAGCAGTTCTTC.

The chain links TRBV2 to TRBJ1-2; 9 nucleotides match TRBD1. Germline values: CDR1 SNHLY, CDR2 FYNNEI. This CDR3 region has 15 residues. V was clipped by 7 bases and J by 5 bases; unmatched bases: 11. The CDR3 coding sequence is TGTGCCAGCAATGACCTGGACAGGGGTTCGTATGGCTACACCTTC. This gives the protein CASNDLDRGSYGYTF.

J is TRBJ1-6 and V is TRBV30; D uncertain. CDR1 and CDR2 (germline): GTSNPN, SVGIG (reference sequence). The CDR3 covers 14 residues. Trimming took 3 bases from V and 7 from J, leaving 13 bases between them. This CDR3 is CAWSYGVRNSPLHF. In DNA, the CDR3 is TGTGCCTGGAGCTACGGGGTTCGGAATTCACCCCTCCACTTT.

This clone has just a few counts. The rearrangement links TRBV4-1 to TRBJ1-4; D gene unclear. Germline V gene sequence: CDR1 MGHRA, CDR2 YSYEKL. V lost 1 base to trimming and J lost 5 bases, with 8 bases between them. CDR3 length: 14 residues. The CDR3 loop reads CASSQVQLNEKLFF. CDR3 DNA: TGCGCCAGCAGCCAAGTACAGTTAAATGAAAAACTGTTTTTT.

The chain couples TRBV7-9 to TRBJ2-3, with D unclear. The ends were cut back, 1 base at V and 4 bases at J, with 12 bases in the middle. CDR3 length equals 15 residues. Germline-derived CDR1 and CDR2 are SEHNR and FQNEAQ (reference sequence). CDR3 sequence reads: CASSLGSLVADTQYF. In DNA form, the CDR3 reads TGTGCCAGCAGCTTAGGTAGTCTTGTTGCAGATACGCAGTATTTT.